The 5 T cell receptor beta chains presented below share a single source sample, sequenced in a study of blood T cells in healthy people across ages. Primed by a sample-barcoded 5' primer and a J-beta primer mix, a second PCR proceeded for about 6 to 12 cycles. TCRdb re-called the 5' RACE reads with MiXCR, one entry per CDR3 protein. Of hundreds of thousands of distinct CDR3 sequences in the sample, 58% are singletons; the top ten hold roughly 20%. Sample: blood. These receptors all stem from a man aged 25-45 years in good health.

The rearrangement links TRBV18 to TRBJ1-2; TRBD1 might be the D (5 bases). V lost 3 bases and J lost 6, with 11 bases in between. The CDR3 has 13 amino acids. Germline CDR1 is KGHSH and CDR2 is LQKENI. The DNA of the CDR3 is TGTGCCAGCTCACCGACGACAGCTGATGGCTACACCTTC. As protein: CASSPTTADGYTF.

The chain employs TRBV7-9 and TRBJ1-1; TRBD1 aligns across 7 bases. The CDR3 has 15 residues. The ends lost 2 bases at V and 3 bases at J; junction bases unmatched: 6. Germline assignment: CDR1 SEHNR and CDR2 FQNEAQ (reference sequence). CDR3 in DNA: TGTGCCAGCAGCTTAAAAAGGGGGCGAGACACTGAAGCTTTCTTT. Translation: CASSLKRGRDTEAFF.

As to this clonotype: Possible read error: a much larger clone is one base away. This chain links TRBV7-2 with TRBJ2-1; TRBD2 agrees at 7 bases. CDR3 length: 15 amino acids. CDR1 and CDR2 (germline): SGHTA, FQGNSA. DNA for the CDR3: TGTGTCAGCAGCTTAGTAGCGGGTCGGGGCAATGAGCAGTTCTTC. It encodes CVSSLVAGRGNEQFF.

This clonotype was seen a few times. The V and J genes are TRBV5-1 and TRBJ2-7; the D gene is possibly TRBD2 (5 bases). The CDR3 length is 15 residues. Per germline, CDR1 SGHRS and CDR2 YFSETQ. Trimming pared 0 bases from V and 2 bases from J, leaving 12 bases between. As DNA, the CDR3 is TGCGCCAGCAGCTTGGAGCGGACCCCACCCTACGAGCAGTACTTC. Translating it yields CASSLERTPPYEQYF.

The chain is built from TRBV7-8 and TRBJ2-4, with D uncertain. From germline, CDR1 is SGHVS and CDR2 FQNEAQ. V was trimmed by 1 base and J by 13 bases, leaving 11 bases between them. The CDR3 totals 12 residues. The chain's CDR3 is CASSLGLVGQYF. In DNA form, the CDR3 reads TGTGCCAGCAGCTTAGGATTAGTAGGGCAGTACTTC.